This T cell receptor beta chain was documented in a study of T cell responses to AZD1222 COVID-19 vaccine. Whole-study findings and limits: Most donors were white British and more were female, and clonal diversity was possibly underestimated. Increases in Spike-specific TCR breadth and depth were seen after two AZD1222 doses. At baseline, just 5 or 6 AZD1222 recipients tested seropositive. In the spike-specific TCR repertoire, nearly half reportedly target unmutated variant regions.

Clones were sequenced by immunoSEQ multiplex PCR, and TCRdb holds only the in-frame ones, with some missing. Counted here are 130,000 to 150,000 clones, 75% to 90% occurring once; the ten biggest clones make up around 1.6%. Concerning this clone: Its cognate antigen is unknown.

The germline gives CDR1 SGHRS, CDR2 YFSETQ. This CDR3 spans 15 amino acids. After removal of 0 bases from V and 2 bases from J, the junction contained 5 bases not matched to a gene. This rearrangement joins TRBV5-1 to TRBJ2-7; 7 nucleotides line up with TRBD2. Material: peripheral blood, obtained on day 0 of AZD1222 vaccination. The sequence was collected from an adult in good health. Here the CDR3 reads CASSLGLAVAYEQYF. CDR3 DNA: TGCGCCAGCAGCTTGGGCCTAGCGGTAGCCTACGAGCAGTACTTC.